The entry below describes one T cell receptor beta chain. Its antigen is unidentified. It was with a sample-barcoded 5' primer and a J-beta primer mix that a second PCR of about 6 to 12 cycles was run. TCRdb re-analysed the 5' RACE reads in MiXCR, keeping a single row per CDR3 protein. The sample has about 1.8 million distinct CDR3 sequences; 49% are singletons. The data belong to a study of blood T cells in healthy people across ages. Findings and caveats of the study: A conclusive naive versus antigen-experienced comparison was prevented by the unsorted PBMCs. The recorded TCR beta diversity per million T cells decreased in a roughly linear manner with age. Long-lived donors had more naive CD4+ cells and higher diversity than aged donors.

This receptor was identified in a woman aged 40 to 50 in good health. Material: blood.

CDR3 loop: CASRTGPGTEAFF. As DNA, the CDR3 is TGTGCCTCCCGGACAGGGCCGGGCACTGAAGCTTTCTTT. The chain has TRBV10-3 and TRBJ1-1, with TRBD1 matching over 8 bases. Trimming at V came to 11 bases and at J to 4 bases, leaving 9 bases not matched to a gene. The CDR3 has 13 amino acids. Germline CDR1 reads ENHRY; CDR2 reads SYGVKD.